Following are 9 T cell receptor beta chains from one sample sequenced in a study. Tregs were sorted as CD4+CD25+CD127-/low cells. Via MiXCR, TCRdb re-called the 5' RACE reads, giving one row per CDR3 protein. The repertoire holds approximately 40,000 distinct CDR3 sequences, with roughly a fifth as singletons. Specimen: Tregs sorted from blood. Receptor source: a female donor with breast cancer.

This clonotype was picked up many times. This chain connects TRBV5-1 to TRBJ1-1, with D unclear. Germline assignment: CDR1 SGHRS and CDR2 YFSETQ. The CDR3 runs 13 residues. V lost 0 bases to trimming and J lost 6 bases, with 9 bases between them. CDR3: CASSLVGRPEAFF. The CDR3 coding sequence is TGCGCCAGCAGCTTGGTTGGAAGGCCTGAAGCTTTCTTT.

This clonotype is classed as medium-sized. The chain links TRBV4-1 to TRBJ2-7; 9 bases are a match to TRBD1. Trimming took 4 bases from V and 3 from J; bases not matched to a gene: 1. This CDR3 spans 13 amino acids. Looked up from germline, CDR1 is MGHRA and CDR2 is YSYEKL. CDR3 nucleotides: TGCGCCAGCAGCCTGGACAGGGGCTACGAGCAGTACTTC. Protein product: CASSLDRGYEQYF.

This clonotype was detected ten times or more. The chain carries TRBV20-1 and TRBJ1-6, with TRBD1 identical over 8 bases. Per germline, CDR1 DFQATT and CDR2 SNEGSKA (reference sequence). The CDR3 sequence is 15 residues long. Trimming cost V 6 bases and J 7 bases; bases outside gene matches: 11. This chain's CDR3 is CSATGGYLRNSPLHF. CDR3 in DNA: TGCAGTGCAACAGGGGGTTATCTTAGGAATTCACCCCTCCACTTT.

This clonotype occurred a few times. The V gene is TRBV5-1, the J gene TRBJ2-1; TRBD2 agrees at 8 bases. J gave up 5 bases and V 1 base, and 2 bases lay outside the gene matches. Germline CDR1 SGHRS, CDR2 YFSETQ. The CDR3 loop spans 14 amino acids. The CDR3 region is CASSLRGLDNEQFF. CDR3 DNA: TGCGCCAGCAGCTTGAGGGGACTAGACAATGAGCAGTTCTTC.

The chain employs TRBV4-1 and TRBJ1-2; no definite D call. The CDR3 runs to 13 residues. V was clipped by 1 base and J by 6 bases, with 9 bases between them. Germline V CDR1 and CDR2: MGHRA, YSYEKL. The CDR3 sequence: CASSQVGLDGYTF. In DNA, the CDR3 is TGCGCCAGCAGCCAAGTCGGCCTAGATGGCTACACCTTC.

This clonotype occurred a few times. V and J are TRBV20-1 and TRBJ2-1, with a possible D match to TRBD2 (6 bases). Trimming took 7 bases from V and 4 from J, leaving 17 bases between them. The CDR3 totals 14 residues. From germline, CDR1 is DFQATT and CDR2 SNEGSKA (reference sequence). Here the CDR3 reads CSGGVAGRYNEQFF. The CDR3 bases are TGCAGTGGGGGGGTGGCGGGACGGTACAATGAGCAGTTCTTC.

CDR3 sequence (DNA): TGCAGCGTTAATGAAGCGGGCCAGCAGTACTTC. Its protein product is CSVNEAGQQYF. The rearrangement links TRBV29-1 to TRBJ2-7; possibly TRBD2 for D (6 bases). Trimming took 5 bases from V and 8 from J, leaving 13 bases between them. Germline V gives CDR1 SQVTM, CDR2 ANQGSEA. This CDR3 has 11 residues.

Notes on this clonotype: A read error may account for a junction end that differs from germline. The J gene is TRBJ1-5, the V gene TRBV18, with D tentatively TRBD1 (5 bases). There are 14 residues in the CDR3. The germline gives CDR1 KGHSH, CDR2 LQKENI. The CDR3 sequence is CATSDARDDQPQHF. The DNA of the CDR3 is TGTGCCACCTCAGACGCCAGGGATGATCAGCCCCAGCATTTT.

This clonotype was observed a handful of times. DNA of the CDR3: TGCGCCAGCAGTGATGAGCGGGAGGCGGTCGGGGAGCTGTTTTTT. Translation: CASSDEREAVGELFF. The chain links TRBV10-1 to TRBJ2-2; TRBD2 aligns across 9 bases. The trim removed 3 bases at V and 7 bases at J, leaving 6 bases unmatched. Per the germline V gene, CDR1 is WNHNN and CDR2 is SYGVQD (reference sequence). This CDR3 is built from 15 residues.